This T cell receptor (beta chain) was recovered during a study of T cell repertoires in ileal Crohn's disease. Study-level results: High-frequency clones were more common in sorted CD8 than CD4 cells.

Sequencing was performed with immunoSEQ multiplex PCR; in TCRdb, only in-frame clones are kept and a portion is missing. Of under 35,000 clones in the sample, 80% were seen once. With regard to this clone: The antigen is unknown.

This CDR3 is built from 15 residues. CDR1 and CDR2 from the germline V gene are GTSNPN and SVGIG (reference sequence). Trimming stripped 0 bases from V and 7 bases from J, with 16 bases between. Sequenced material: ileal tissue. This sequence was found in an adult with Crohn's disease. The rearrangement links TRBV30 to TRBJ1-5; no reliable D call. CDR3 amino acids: CAWSVRGPLGQPQHF. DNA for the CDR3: TGTGCCTGGAGTGTACGAGGGCCTTTGGGGCAGCCCCAGCATTTT.